This T cell receptor (beta chain) was recorded in a study of blood T cell repertoires in COVID-19. Study-level background: Collection of acute and convalescent COVID-19 samples took place in the United States, Italy and Spain. From T cells, B-cell-depleted T cells, or PBMCs came the material, which was cDNA or gDNA.

The V gene's germline CDR1 is SGHRS and CDR2 YFSETQ. The CDR3 spans 12 residues. With 7 bases removed from V and 2 bases from J, the gap between germline ends came to 9 bases. Original handling: It was from reference gene primer amplification that nucleated cell counts were estimated. Using immunoSEQ multiplex PCR, the repertoire was profiled, and TCRdb retains in-frame clones only, with some absent. V and J calls and clone size are those listed in that table; D and trimming were worked out from the DNA. The table has approximately 150,000 clones, over 70% seen once. This sequence joins TRBV5-1 and TRBJ2-5; a weak D match, TRBD1 (6 bases). The clonotype comes from a man aged 50 to 60 who had recovered from COVID-19. Input material: peripheral blood. This CDR3 reads CASRQAQETQYF. CDR3 coding DNA: TGCGCCAGCCGACAGGCTCAAGAGACCCAGTACTTC.